This record covers a single T cell receptor (beta chain). CDR1 and CDR2 from the germline V gene are MGHDK and SYGVNS. This CDR3 contains 14 residues. V lost 6 bases, J lost 1 base, and 9 bases lay in between. The data belong to a study of T cell responses to AZD1222 COVID-19 vaccine. TCRdb's copy holds only in-frame clones and misses some; the assay was immunoSEQ multiplex PCR. The sample has fewer than 200,000 clones; about 89% are singletons. This TCR was recovered from an adult who received the AZD1222 COVID-19 vaccine. Source: peripheral blood, taken 28 days after the second AZD1222 dose. The chain carries TRBV25-1 and TRBJ2-2, with D perhaps matching TRBD2 (5 bases). The CDR3 DNA is TGTGCCAGCAGGACGGGGAAGAACACCGGGGAGCTGTTTTTT. Amino acids: CASRTGKNTGELFF.